Listed below are T cell receptor beta chains from one sample, sequenced in a study of CD8 T cells in ankylosing spondylitis. TCRdb passed the 5' RACE reads through MiXCR, listing each CDR3 protein once. Of around 490,000 distinct CDR3 sequences listed, about 5.7% are singletons. The specimen was blood, either unsorted or a sorted T cell fraction (not recorded which). These receptors came from a male donor with ankylosing spondylitis. CDR3s include the opening cysteine and the closing phenylalanine or tryptophan. The order of the fields is J gene, D gene, V gene, clone size, CDR3 DNA, CDR3 protein. D genes are given only for firm matches. The listing skips clone size in some rows; elsewhere it reads once, few, many or a size class.

>TRBJ1-1|TRBD1|TRBV7-9|many
TGTGCCAGCACCCAGGGGGGCTCTGAAGCTTTCTTT
CASTQGGSEAFF
>TRBJ2-7|.|TRBV4-2|once
TGTGCCAGCAGCCAAGTTGGGGACTTGGGCCACGAGCAGTACTTC
CASSQVGDLGHEQYF
>TRBJ1-4|.|TRBV10-3|many
TGTGCCATCAGTGAGCTTAATGAAAAACTGTTTTTT
CAISELNEKLFF
>TRBJ2-7|TRBD2|TRBV4-3|many
TGCGCCAGCAGCCAACTACTAGCGGGAGTCAACGAGCAGTACTTC
CASSQLLAGVNEQYF
>TRBJ1-2|.|TRBV6-2/TRBV6-3|many
TGTGCCAGCAGTCCGCCTCCAAGAAACTATGGCTACACCTTC
CASSPPPRNYGYTF
>TRBJ1-1|.|TRBV3-1|many
TGTGCCAGCAGCCAAGATAGTCGGGAAGCTTTCTTT
CASSQDSREAFF
>TRBJ2-7|.|TRBV12-3/TRBV12-4|many
TGTGCCACCCGGCAGGGGCCATCCTACGAGCAGTACTTC
CATRQGPSYEQYF
>TRBJ2-3|.|TRBV18|few
TGTGCCAGCTCACCACCCCCCGGATGGGGCACAGATACGCAGTATTTT
CASSPPPGWGTDTQYF
>TRBJ2-3|TRBD2|TRBV6-2/TRBV6-3|many
TGTGCCAGCAGTTACTCGGGGCCCAGCGGGGTAGGAGATACGCAGTATTTT
CASSYSGPSGVGDTQYF
>TRBJ1-5|.|TRBV4-1|few
TGCGCCAGCAGCCAAGGATTCCCACTAAGCAATCAGCCCCAGCATTTT
CASSQGFPLSNQPQHF
>TRBJ1-2|.|TRBV10-3|many
TGTGCCATCAGTGAGCCGAGGAGGAGCAGGGTAGGAGGCTACACCTTC
CAISEPRRSRVGGYTF
>TRBJ2-1|.|TRBV30|.
TGTGCCTGGAGCACGAATTGGGACCCCCGAAGGGACAATGAGCAGTTCTTC
CAWSTNWDPRRDNEQFF
>TRBJ2-7|.|TRBV20-1|many
TGCAGTGCACCGGGACGTCAGCGGGAGCAGTACTTC
CSAPGRQREQYF
>TRBJ1-2|TRBD1|TRBV2|.
TGTGCCAGCAGTGAGACAGGGCTAAGGGACTATGGCTACACCTTC
CASSETGLRDYGYTF
>TRBJ1-1|.|TRBV28|few
TGTGCCAGCAGTTTGTGGAGGGGGAACACTGAAGCTTTCTTT
CASSLWRGNTEAFF
>TRBJ2-6|.|TRBV12-3/TRBV12-4|few
TGTGCCAGCAGTCAGCCATCCTCTGGGGCCAACGTCCTGACTTTC
CASSQPSSGANVLTF
>TRBJ1-4|.|TRBV18|many
TGTGCCAGCTCACCATTGGGGGAAAAACTGTTTTTT
CASSPLGEKLFF
>TRBJ1-2|.|TRBV7-4|many
TGTGCCAGCAGCTTCAACCCAGGGGTTTTGACAGATATGGAAGGAGAAAATCGCTATGGCTACACCTTC
CASSFNPGVLTDMEGENRYGYTF
>TRBJ2-1|.|TRBV5-1|many
TGCGCCAGCAGCCCGTCTGCGGGGAGCTCCTACAATGAGCAGTTCTTC
CASSPSAGSSYNEQFF
>TRBJ1-5|TRBD1|TRBV7-2|.
TGTGCCAGCACGCAGGGGGCGAATCAGCCCCAGCATTTT
CASTQGANQPQHF
>TRBJ2-3|.|TRBV12-3/TRBV12-4|few
TGTGCCATCAGTCCTCCTCCTCAAGGGTTATTAGTTACAGATACGCAGTATTTT
CAISPPPQGLLVTDTQYF
>TRBJ1-6|.|TRBV5-1|many
TGCGCCAGCAGCTTTGCGTTTATAGGGAATTCACCCCTCCACTTT
CASSFAFIGNSPLHF
>TRBJ1-2|.|TRBV7-2|many
TGTGCCAGCAGCCCCAACAGGGTATCTCTACGGGCCTATGGCTACACCTTC
CASSPNRVSLRAYGYTF
>TRBJ2-7|TRBD1|TRBV20-1|many
TGCAGTGCGAGCGACAGGGGGCGGAGCGAGCAGTACTTC
CSASDRGRSEQYF
>TRBJ1-1|.|TRBV20-1|many
TGCAGTGCAAATACTCAGGGTGTGAGTACTGAAGCTTTCTTT
CSANTQGVSTEAFF
>TRBJ2-2|.|TRBV3-1|few
TGTGCCAGCAGGACAGGATACACCGGGGAGCTGTTTTTT
CASRTGYTGELFF
>TRBJ2-3|.|TRBV3-1|many
TGTGCCAGCAGCCAAGTAAACGGGGCAGATACGCAGTATTTT
CASSQVNGADTQYF
>TRBJ2-3|TRBD1|TRBV5-1|.
TGCGCCAGCAGCTCGGGGACAGCGGCAGATACGCAGTATTTT
CASSSGTAADTQYF
>TRBJ2-7|.|TRBV7-2|many
TGTGCCAGCAGCTTAGTTGGGACCGTTCACTACGAGCAGTACTTC
CASSLVGTVHYEQYF
>TRBJ1-1|TRBD1|TRBV7-2|many
TGTGCCAGCAGCAAAGCCAACAGGGGGGATGGAGCTTTCTTT
CASSKANRGDGAFF
>TRBJ2-1|TRBD2|TRBV28|many
TGTGCCAGCAGTTTATCCGGACTAGCGTCCTTAAGCTCCTACAATGAGCAGTTCTTC
CASSLSGLASLSSYNEQFF
>TRBJ1-2|.|TRBV29-1|many
TGCAGCGCCAGAGTCCTTGATGACTATGGCTACACCTTC
CSARVLDDYGYTF
>TRBJ1-2|TRBD1|TRBV7-9|many
TGTGCCAGCAGCCCAAAAGGGACAGCACTTTATGGCTACACCTTC
CASSPKGTALYGYTF
>TRBJ2-7|TRBD1|TRBV29-1|many
TGCAGCGTCTTCGACAGGGTCGAGCAGTACTTC
CSVFDRVEQYF
>TRBJ2-2|TRBD2|TRBV5-1|many
TGCGCCAGCAGCTCCGGGACTAGCGGTGACATCGGGGAGCTGTTTTTT
CASSSGTSGDIGELFF
>TRBJ2-5|.|TRBV12-3/TRBV12-4|few
TGTGCCAGCAGTTTTTGGGTTTCGGGAGAGACCCAGTACTTC
CASSFWVSGETQYF
>TRBJ2-2|TRBD2|TRBV6-5|many
TGTGCCAGCAGTTACGGGACTAGCGGGACCGGGGAGCTGTTTTTT
CASSYGTSGTGELFF
>TRBJ2-1|TRBD2|TRBV20-1|many
TGCAGTGCTAGAGATCTGGCGGGAGCTCCCTACAATGAGCAGTTCTTC
CSARDLAGAPYNEQFF
>TRBJ2-1|TRBD1|TRBV20-1|many
TGCAGTGCTAGAGACCCGGGACAGGGGGGTACTGAGCAGTTCTTC
CSARDPGQGGTEQFF
>TRBJ1-6|.|TRBV6-5|.
TGTGCCAGCAGTTACCTCCCAGGGGCACCCCTCCACTTT
CASSYLPGAPLHF
>TRBJ2-7|.|TRBV6-1|many
TGTGCCAGCAGTGCCTTCGGGCTTTCCTACGAGCAGTACTTC
CASSAFGLSYEQYF
>TRBJ2-3|.|TRBV7-9|many
TGTGCCAGCAGTCCCCGCCCTCGGGCAGATACGCAGTATTTT
CASSPRPRADTQYF
>TRBJ1-6|.|TRBV2|many
TGTGCCAGCAGTGAACAGGGCGGAAATTCACCCCTCCACTTT
CASSEQGGNSPLHF
>TRBJ2-1|TRBD1|TRBV9|few
TGTGCCAGCAGCGAGAGGACAGGGGGGATCGGCCTTTACAATGAGCAGTTCTTC
CASSERTGGIGLYNEQFF
>TRBJ1-2|.|TRBV3-1|.
TGTGCCAGCAGCCAGCGGGACATGGGTCCGTGGGGCTACACCTTC
CASSQRDMGPWGYTF
>TRBJ1-5|TRBD1|TRBV20-1|few
TGCAGTGCTAGAGATCCCAACAGGGGGAGAAGCAATCAGCCCCAGCATTTT
CSARDPNRGRSNQPQHF
>TRBJ2-7|TRBD2|TRBV27|many
TGTGCCAGCAGTCTTTTTTCTAGCGGGCCTAGCTCCTACGAGCAGTACTTC
CASSLFSSGPSSYEQYF
>TRBJ1-2|.|TRBV29-1|many
TGCAGCGTTGAAGATCGGCCCTATGGGAACTATGGCTACACCTTC
CSVEDRPYGNYGYTF
>TRBJ2-7|TRBD1|TRBV9|many
TGTGCCAGCAGCGTACTCCCAGGGGGTCCCTACGAGCAGTACTTC
CASSVLPGGPYEQYF
>TRBJ2-3|.|TRBV24-1|many
TGTGCCACCAGTGACCCGACCCCGGCCCTAGTCGCCGATACGCAGTATTTT
CATSDPTPALVADTQYF
>TRBJ2-1|.|TRBV7-9|many
TGTGCCAGCAGCGCAAGGGGCCGCGGTTACAATGAGCAGTTCTTC
CASSARGRGYNEQFF
>TRBJ2-1|.|TRBV4-1|few
TGCGCCAGCAGCCAAGGGTTGAGATACAATGAGCAGTTCTTC
CASSQGLRYNEQFF
>TRBJ2-7|.|TRBV5-1|many
TGCGCCAGCAGCCTAGCGCCTAGCCCCTCCTACGAGCAGTACTTC
CASSLAPSPSYEQYF
>TRBJ2-1|TRBD2|TRBV11-3|.
TGTGCCAGCAGCTCTCGGGGGGTAAACAATGAGCAGTTCTTC
CASSSRGVNNEQFF
>TRBJ1-1|.|TRBV6-2/TRBV6-3|many
TGTGCCAGCAGTTACGAGGGCAGTTACACTGAAGCTTTCTTT
CASSYEGSYTEAFF
>TRBJ2-1|TRBD2|TRBV4-3|few
TGCGCCAGCAGCCAAGCTCCGGGACTAGCGTTGAATGAGCAGTTCTTC
CASSQAPGLALNEQFF
>TRBJ2-1|TRBD1|TRBV9|many
TGTGCCAGCAGCGCCAGGGGGACCTACAATGAGCAGTTCTTC
CASSARGTYNEQFF
>TRBJ1-6|TRBD1|TRBV12-3/TRBV12-4|many
TGTGCCAGCAGGTTTAGGGGGACAGAGAGTTCACCCCTCCACTTT
CASRFRGTESSPLHF
>TRBJ2-2|TRBD1|TRBV5-1|many
TGCGCCAGCAGCTTGGCCGGAGGCAGGGGGACCGGGGAGCTGTTTTTT
CASSLAGGRGTGELFF
>TRBJ2-7|.|TRBV5-1|.
TGCGCCAGCACCCCTCCTAATACCCCCTACGAGCAGTACTTC
CASTPPNTPYEQYF